These 5 T cell receptor beta chains originate from one sample sequenced in a study of blood T cells in healthy people across ages. Alongside a J-beta primer mix, a sample-barcoded 5' primer served in a second PCR lasting roughly 7 to 11 cycles. TCRdb re-analysed the 5' RACE reads in MiXCR, keeping a single row per CDR3 protein. Of fewer than 950,000 distinct CDR3 sequences in the sample, about 53% were seen once. The sequencing sample was made of blood. The receptors here all came from an elderly man in good health.

There are a few counts of this clonotype. The chain has TRBV28 and TRBJ2-7, with D perhaps TRBD2 (7 bases). This CDR3 comprises 15 residues. Trimming took off 4 bases at V and 5 bases at J, with 18 bases between the two ends. CDR1 MDHEN and CDR2 SYDVKM come from the germline V gene. CDR3 nucleotides: TGTGCCAGCAGTTCCCCCATGGGGGGGCGAGACGAGCAGTACTTC. Protein product: CASSSPMGGRDEQYF.

V is TRBV20-1 and J is TRBJ2-1; TRBD1 might be the D (6 bases). This CDR3 contains 15 residues. V lost 6 bases and J 0 bases, leaving 15 bases between the germline ends. Germline V CDR1 and CDR2: DFQATT, SNEGSKA (reference sequence). This chain's CDR3 is CSAQGTGNSYNEQFF. CDR3 sequence (DNA): TGCAGTGCCCAGGGGACGGGGAACTCCTACAATGAGCAGTTCTTC.

This chain joins TRBV7-9 and TRBJ1-1, with 7 nucleotides matching TRBD1. J gave up 2 bases and V 4 bases, and 7 bases lay outside the gene matches. This CDR3 comprises 15 residues. In germline, CDR1 is SEHNR, CDR2 FQNEAQ (reference sequence). The CDR3: CASSYLGQINTEAFF. The CDR3 DNA sequence: TGTGCCAGCAGCTATTTGGGACAGATAAACACTGAAGCTTTCTTT.

The genes are TRBV5-1 and TRBJ2-2, with D tentatively TRBD1 (6 bases). V lost 3 bases and J lost 2, with 14 bases in between. CDR1 is SGHRS and CDR2 is YFSETQ in the germline V gene. CDR3 length: 16 residues. CDR3 region: CASSSGGRGNTGELFF. In DNA form, the CDR3 reads TGCGCCAGCAGCTCTGGGGGCAGGGGAAACACCGGGGAGCTGTTTTTT.

This clonotype was counted between two and nine times. The chain's CDR3 is CSGGRAVGDYGYTF. As DNA, the CDR3 is TGCAGCGGGGGACGGGCAGTAGGGGACTATGGCTACACCTTC. The chain uses TRBV29-1 and TRBJ1-2, with a possible D match to TRBD1 (5 bases). The CDR3 totals 14 residues. V was cut by 7 bases and J by 3 bases, with 18 bases left in between. The V gene's germline CDR1 is SQVTM and CDR2 ANQGSEA.